A single sample gave rise to the 16 T cell receptor beta chains below, sequenced in a study of CXCR3-negative and CXCR3-positive naive CD8 T cells (dated by TCRdb to between 2017 and 2020). Broader findings and caveats from the paper: TRB CDR3s from CXCR3-positive naive cells showed higher hydrophobicity (lower Kidera factor 4), lower energy, and higher strength and volume indices than CXCR3-negative naive cells.

The listed sequencing device is NextSeq 550. The Human TCR Profiling Kit (MiLaboratory) was used to prepare UMI-labeled 5' RACE TRB cDNA libraries. One entry per CDR3 protein sequence results from the TCRdb reprocessing of the reads, with DNA left out. The sample's records list 84,000 or so distinct CDR3 sequences. The ten largest make up approximately 0.58% of the sample. The antigens of these receptors remain unknown. Sequencing was performed on naive CXCR3+ CD8+ T cells from blood. The cell subset or site label of this sample denotes: CD45RO-CCR7+CD27+CD95- naive CD8+ T cells expressing CXCR3 (TNR3+). These receptors were collected from a human donor in good health. Some clones in this sample may be carry-over from other donors' samples.

The gene calls are TRBV7-2 and TRBJ1-2; TCRdb names TRBD1, which stays unverified in the absence of DNA. The CDR3 extends over 15 amino acids. Germline V lookup: CDR1 SGHTA, CDR2 FQGNSA. CDR3 residues: CASSLQPLGYYGYTF. Full variable domain (remainder filled in from reference TRBV7-2 and TRBJ1-2): GAGVSQSPSNKVTEKGKDVELRCDPISGHTALYWYRQSLGQGLEFLIYFQGNSAPDKSGLPSDRFSAERTGGSVSTLTIQRTQQEDSAVYLCASSLQPLGYYGYTFGSGTRLTVV.

The chain is built from TRBV2 and TRBJ2-1; there is no DNA to check the TCRdb D call of TRBD2. The CDR3 contains 18 residues. CDR1 and CDR2 (germline): SNHLY, FYNNEI. The CDR3: CARREGDSGGVSYNEQFF.

The chain employs TRBV15 and TRBJ2-3; absent DNA, TCRdb's TRBD2 call cannot be checked. The CDR3 has 15 residues. The germline CDR1 and CDR2 sequences are LNHNV and YYDKDF (reference sequence). The CDR3 here is CATSRDPEGTDTQYF.

V is TRBV10-3 and J is TRBJ1-1. Germline CDR1 reads ENHRY; CDR2 reads SYGVKD. The length of the CDR3 is 14 residues. The CDR3 loop is CAISEWTGSPEAFF.

The chain employs TRBV6-4 and TRBJ1-1; TCRdb picks TRBD1, but there is no DNA to check that call. The CDR3 consists of 13 residues. Germline CDR1 is MRHNA and CDR2 is SNTAGT. CDR3 in amino acids: CASSDLQGSEAFF.

The V call is TRBV12-3 or TRBV12-4, the J call TRBJ1-2. CDR3 size: 13 residues. CDR3 loop: CASSFDPRDTYTF.

V is TRBV29-1 and J is TRBJ2-7. Germline V lookup: CDR1 SQVTM, CDR2 ANQGSEA. This CDR3 is 11 amino acids long. CDR3 in amino acids: CSVILSYEQYF.

The chain recombines TRBV15 with TRBJ1-4; TCRdb selects TRBD1, and the lack of DNA leaves this call unchecked. The CDR3 contains 14 residues. The V gene's germline CDR1 is LNHNV and CDR2 YYDKDF (reference sequence). The CDR3 loop reads CATKGTEGHEKLFF.

The chain has TRBV27 and TRBJ2-7; TCRdb picks TRBD1, but there is no DNA to check that call. This CDR3 is 14 amino acids long. Germline CDR1 is MNHEY and CDR2 is SMNVEV (reference sequence). CDR3 sequence: CASSLLPVSNEQYF.

The rearrangement joins TRBV28 to TRBJ1-5. The germline V gene has CDR1 MDHEN and CDR2 SYDVKM. This CDR3 is built from 14 residues. The CDR3 spells CASSFRVEVQPQHF.

This chain joins TRBV28 and TRBJ1-2; TCRdb selects TRBD1, and the lack of DNA leaves this call unchecked. Germline lookup yields CDR1 MDHEN and CDR2 SYDVKM. The CDR3 consists of 17 residues. CDR3 amino acids: CASSLFVGQKSNYGYTF.

This chain uses TRBV5-1 with TRBJ2-3. CDR1 is SGHRS and CDR2 is YFSETQ in the germline V gene. The CDR3 is 15 amino acids. The CDR3: CASSLASDSTDTQYF.

The V and J genes are TRBV15 and TRBJ2-7; TCRdb indicates TRBD1, and absent DNA this call remains unverified. Germline V gene sequence: CDR1 LNHNV, CDR2 YYDKDF (reference sequence). The CDR3 is made up of 15 amino acids. The CDR3 is CATSRDRQLELKQYF.

The chain couples TRBV6-6 to TRBJ1-5. The germline CDR1 and CDR2 sequences are MNHNY and SVGAGI (reference sequence). The CDR3 sequence is 16 residues long. CDR3 protein: CASSYGTADSNQPQHF.

The CDR3 here is CSVEEAGSTDTQYF. The chain couples TRBV29-1 to TRBJ2-3; TCRdb picks TRBD1, but there is no DNA to check that call. CDR3 size: 14 residues. CDR1 is SQVTM and CDR2 is ANQGSEA in the germline V gene.

The V and J genes are TRBV4-1 and TRBJ1-5; no DNA is available, so the TRBD1 call from TCRdb remains unchecked. The CDR3 length is 15 residues. Germline CDR1 MGHRA, CDR2 YSYEKL. The chain's CDR3 is CASSQTGEGNQPQHF.